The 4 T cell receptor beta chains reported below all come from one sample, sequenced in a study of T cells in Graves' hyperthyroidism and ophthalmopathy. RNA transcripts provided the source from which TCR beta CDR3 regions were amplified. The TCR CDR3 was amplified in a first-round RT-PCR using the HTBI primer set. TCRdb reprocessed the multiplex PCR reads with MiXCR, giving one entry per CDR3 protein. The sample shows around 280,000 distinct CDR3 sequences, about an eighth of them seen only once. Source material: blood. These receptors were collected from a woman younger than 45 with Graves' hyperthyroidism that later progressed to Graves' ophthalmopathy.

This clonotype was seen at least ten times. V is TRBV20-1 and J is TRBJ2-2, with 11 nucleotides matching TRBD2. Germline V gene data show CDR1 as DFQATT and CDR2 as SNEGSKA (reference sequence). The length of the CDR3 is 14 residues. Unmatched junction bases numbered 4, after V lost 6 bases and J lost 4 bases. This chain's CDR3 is CSAIAGGSTGELFF. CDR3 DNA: TGCAGTGCAATAGCGGGAGGGTCCACCGGGGAGCTGTTTTTT.

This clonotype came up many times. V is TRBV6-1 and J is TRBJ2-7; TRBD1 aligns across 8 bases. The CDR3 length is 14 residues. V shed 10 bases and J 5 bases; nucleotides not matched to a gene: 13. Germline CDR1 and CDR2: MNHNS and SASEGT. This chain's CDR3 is CATNEWTGLNEQYF. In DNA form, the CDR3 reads TGTGCCACAAACGAGTGGACAGGGTTGAACGAGCAGTACTTC.

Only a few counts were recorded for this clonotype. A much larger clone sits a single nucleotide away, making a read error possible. CDR3 coding DNA: TGCAGTGCTGGACTCCTTTCCTACGAGCAGTACTTC. It is translated as CSAGLLSYEQYF. The rearrangement links TRBV20-1 to TRBJ2-7; tentative D call: TRBD2 (5 bases). Germline values: CDR1 DFQATT, CDR2 SNEGSKA (reference sequence). The CDR3 covers 12 residues. The V end lost 5 bases, the J end lost 1 base, and 9 bases lay between the germline ends.

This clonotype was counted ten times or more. CDR3: CATGLAEDNEQFF. The CDR3 DNA reads as TGTGCCACGGGACTAGCAGAAGACAATGAGCAGTTCTTC. The chain recombines TRBV15 with TRBJ2-1; 9 bases are a match to TRBD2. CDR3 size: 13 residues. Germline V gene data show CDR1 as LNHNV and CDR2 as YYDKDF (reference sequence). V shed 9 bases, J shed 5 bases, and the junction held 5 bases outside the gene matches. The full variable domain, completed using reference TRBV15 and TRBJ2-1, is DAMVIQNPRYQVTQFGKPVTLSCSQTLNHNVMYWYQQKSSQAPKLLFHYYDKDFNNEADTPDNFQSRRPNTSFCFLDIRSPGLGDTAMYLCATGLAEDNEQFFGPGTRLTVL.